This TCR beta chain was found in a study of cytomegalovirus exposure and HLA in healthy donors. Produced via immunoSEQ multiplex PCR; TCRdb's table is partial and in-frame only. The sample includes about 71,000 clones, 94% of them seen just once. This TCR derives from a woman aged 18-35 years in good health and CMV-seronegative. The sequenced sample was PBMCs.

CDR3 sequence (DNA): TGTGCCAGCTACATGGGGGGGCGCGTGGAGGAGCAGTTCTTC. This sequence encodes CASYMGGRVEEQFF. The V and J genes are TRBV13 and TRBJ2-1, with a possible D match to TRBD2 (7 bases). The V end was cut by 8 bases, the J end by 10 bases, with 21 bases between. Germline CDR1 PRHDT, CDR2 FYEKMQ (reference sequence). The CDR3 runs 14 residues.